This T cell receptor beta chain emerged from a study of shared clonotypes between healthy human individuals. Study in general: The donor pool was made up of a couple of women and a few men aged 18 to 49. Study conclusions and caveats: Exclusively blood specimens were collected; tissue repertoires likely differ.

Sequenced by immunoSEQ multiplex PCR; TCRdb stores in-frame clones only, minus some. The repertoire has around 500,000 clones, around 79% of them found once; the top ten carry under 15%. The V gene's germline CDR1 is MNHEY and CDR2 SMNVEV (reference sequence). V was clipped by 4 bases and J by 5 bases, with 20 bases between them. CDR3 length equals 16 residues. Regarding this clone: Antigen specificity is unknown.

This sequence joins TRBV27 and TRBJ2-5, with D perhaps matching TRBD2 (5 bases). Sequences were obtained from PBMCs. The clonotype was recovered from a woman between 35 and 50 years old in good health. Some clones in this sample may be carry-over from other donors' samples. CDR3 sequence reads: CASSSASGRGWETQYF. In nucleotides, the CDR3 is TGTGCCAGCAGTTCGGCCTCGGGGAGAGGGTGGGAGACCCAGTACTTC.